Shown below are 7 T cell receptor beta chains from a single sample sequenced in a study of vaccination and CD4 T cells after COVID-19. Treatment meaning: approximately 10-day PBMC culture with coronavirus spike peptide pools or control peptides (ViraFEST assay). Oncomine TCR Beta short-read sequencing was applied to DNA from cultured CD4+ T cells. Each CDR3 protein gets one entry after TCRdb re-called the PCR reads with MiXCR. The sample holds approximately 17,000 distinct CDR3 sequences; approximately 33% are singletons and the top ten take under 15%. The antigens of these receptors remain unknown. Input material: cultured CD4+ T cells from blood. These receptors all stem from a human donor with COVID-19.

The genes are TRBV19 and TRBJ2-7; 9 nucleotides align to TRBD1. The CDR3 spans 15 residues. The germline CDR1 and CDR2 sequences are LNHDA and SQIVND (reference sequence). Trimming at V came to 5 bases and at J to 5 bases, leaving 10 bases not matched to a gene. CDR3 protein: CASSVRDRVTHEQYF. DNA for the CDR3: TGTGCCAGTAGTGTTCGGGACAGGGTTACCCACGAGCAGTACTTC.

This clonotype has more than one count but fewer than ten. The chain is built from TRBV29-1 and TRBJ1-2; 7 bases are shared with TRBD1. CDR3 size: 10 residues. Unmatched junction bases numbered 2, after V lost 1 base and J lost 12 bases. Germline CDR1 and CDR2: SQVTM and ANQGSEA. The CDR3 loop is CSVEGQGDTF. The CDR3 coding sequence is TGCAGCGTTGAAGGGCAGGGGGACACCTTC.

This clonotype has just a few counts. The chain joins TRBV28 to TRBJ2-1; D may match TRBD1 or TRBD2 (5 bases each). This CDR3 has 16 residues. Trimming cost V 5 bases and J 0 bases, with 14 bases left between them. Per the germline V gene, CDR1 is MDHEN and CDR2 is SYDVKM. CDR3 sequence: CASSPPGASSYNEQFF. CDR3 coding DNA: TGTGCCAGCAGTCCCCCCGGGGCTAGCTCCTACAATGAGCAGTTCTTC.

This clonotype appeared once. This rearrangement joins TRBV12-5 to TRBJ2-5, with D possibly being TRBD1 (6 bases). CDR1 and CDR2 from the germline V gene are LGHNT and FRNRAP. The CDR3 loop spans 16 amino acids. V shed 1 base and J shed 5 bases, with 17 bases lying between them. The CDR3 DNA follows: TGTGCTAGTGGTTTGGGGACACCAGGGGCCAGGGAGACCCAGTACTTC. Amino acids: CASGLGTPGARETQYF.

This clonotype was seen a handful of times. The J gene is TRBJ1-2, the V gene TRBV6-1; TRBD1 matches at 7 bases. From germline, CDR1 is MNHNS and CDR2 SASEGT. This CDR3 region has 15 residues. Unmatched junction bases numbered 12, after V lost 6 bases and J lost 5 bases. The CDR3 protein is CASRPTTGTVYGYTF. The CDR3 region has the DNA TGTGCCAGCAGACCAACCACCGGGACAGTTTATGGCTACACCTTC.

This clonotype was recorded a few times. CDR3 in amino acids: CASSGAGVVTDTQYF. CDR3 in DNA: TGTGCCAGCAGTGGCGCGGGGGTGGTGACAGATACGCAGTATTTT. This sequence joins TRBV2 and TRBJ2-3; 7 bases match TRBD2. The CDR3 is made up of 15 amino acids. CDR1 and CDR2 from the germline V gene are SNHLY and FYNNEI. The V gene end was trimmed by 4 bases and the J gene end by 3 bases; junction bases not matched to a gene: 7.

This CDR3 reads CAWRGRQVNTEAFF. As DNA, the CDR3 is TGTGCCTGGAGGGGGCGCCAGGTGAACACTGAAGCTTTCTTT. The rearrangement uses TRBV30 and TRBJ1-1, with D perhaps TRBD1 (5 bases). Between the trimmed V and J ends, which lost 3 bases and 0 bases, there was a span of 11 bases. The CDR3 loop spans 14 amino acids. Germline assignment: CDR1 GTSNPN and CDR2 SVGIG (reference sequence).